This T cell receptor (beta chain) was profiled in a study of HIV-infected patients and healthy controls. TCRdb recomputed calls from the 5' RACE reads with MiXCR, one row per CDR3 protein. The data show about 64,000 distinct CDR3 sequences, 15% to 20% seen once. The V and J ends lost 4 bases and 4 bases respectively, with 22 bases between them. CDR1 SQVTM and CDR2 ANQGSEA come from the germline V gene. The CDR3 spans 16 residues. This TCR derives from a human donor in good health. Material for sequencing was CD4+ T cells from blood. The chain has TRBV29-1 and TRBJ1-1, with a tentative D call TRBD1 (6 bases). The CDR3 bases are TGCAGCGTTGTACCCCCCATAGGAGACAGGATCACTGAAGCTTTCTTT. This translates into CSVVPPIGDRITEAFF.